The sequence of this TCR beta chain was determined in a study of beta chain features in type 1 diabetes. For the study at large: Summed over all samples, the examined sorted cells came to roughly 110 million.

This clone was seen ten or more times. Its antigen is not known. V gave up 6 bases and J gave up 3 bases; unmatched junction bases: 13. The CDR3 has 17 residues. CDR1 ENHRY and CDR2 SYGVKD come from the germline V gene. Each population that was sorted was more than 95% pure. Study results and limitations: For Type 1 diabetes patients, all four CD4+ subsets carried TCRB CDR3s that were moderately but significantly shorter.

Sequencing targeted expressed TCRB transcripts, as all isolated RNA had been reverse transcribed. About 3.6 million reads on average were seen across naive, central memory and regulatory T cell samples. TCRdb's table, derived via immunoSEQ multiplex PCR, lists solely in-frame clones and lacks some. The table records some 220,000 clones, about 11% of them present only once. This TCR was recovered from a man aged 18 to 35 in good health. This chain joins TRBV10-3 and TRBJ2-3; 9 bases line up with TRBD1. The sample was central memory CD4+ T cells from blood. CDR3 in amino acids: CAIRAGTGSGGTDTQYF. In nucleotides, the CDR3 is TGTGCCATCAGAGCCGGGACAGGGAGTGGAGGTACAGATACGCAGTATTTT.